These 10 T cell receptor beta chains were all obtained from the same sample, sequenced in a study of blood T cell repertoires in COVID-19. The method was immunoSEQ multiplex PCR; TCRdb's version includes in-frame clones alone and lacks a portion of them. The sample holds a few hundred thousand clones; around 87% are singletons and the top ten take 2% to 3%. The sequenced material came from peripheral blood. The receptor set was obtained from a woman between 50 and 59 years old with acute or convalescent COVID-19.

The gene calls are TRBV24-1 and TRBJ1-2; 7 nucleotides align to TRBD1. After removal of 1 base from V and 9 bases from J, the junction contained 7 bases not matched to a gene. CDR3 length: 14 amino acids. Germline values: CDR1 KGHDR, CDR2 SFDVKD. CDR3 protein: CATSDFSGQNRYTF. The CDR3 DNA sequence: TGTGCCACCAGTGATTTTTCGGGACAGAATCGCTACACCTTC.

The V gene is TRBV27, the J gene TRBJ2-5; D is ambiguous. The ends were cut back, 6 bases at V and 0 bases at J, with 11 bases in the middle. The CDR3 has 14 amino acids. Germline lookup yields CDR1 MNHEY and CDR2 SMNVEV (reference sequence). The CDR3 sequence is CASRVALYQETQYF. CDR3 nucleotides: TGTGCCAGCAGGGTGGCCCTGTACCAAGAGACCCAGTACTTC.

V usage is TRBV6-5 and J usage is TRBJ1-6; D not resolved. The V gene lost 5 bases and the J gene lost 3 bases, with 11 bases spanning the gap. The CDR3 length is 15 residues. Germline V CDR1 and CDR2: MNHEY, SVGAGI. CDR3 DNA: TGTGCCAGCAGTCAGTTCCCCATCTATAATTCACCCCTCCACTTT. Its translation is CASSQFPIYNSPLHF.

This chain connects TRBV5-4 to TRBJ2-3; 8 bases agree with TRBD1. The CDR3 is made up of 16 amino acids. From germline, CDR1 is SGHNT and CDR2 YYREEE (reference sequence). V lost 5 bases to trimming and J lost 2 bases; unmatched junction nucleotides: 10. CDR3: CASSRDRGTNTDTQYF. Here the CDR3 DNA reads TGTGCCAGCAGTAGAGACAGGGGCACTAACACAGATACGCAGTATTTT.

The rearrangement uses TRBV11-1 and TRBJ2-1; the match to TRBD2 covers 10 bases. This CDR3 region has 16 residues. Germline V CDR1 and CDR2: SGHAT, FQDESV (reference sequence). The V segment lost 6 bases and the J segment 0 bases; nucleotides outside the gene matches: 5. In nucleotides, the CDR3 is TGTGCCAGCAGGTCAAGCGGGAGGGTCTCCTACAATGAGCAGTTCTTC. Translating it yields CASRSSGRVSYNEQFF.

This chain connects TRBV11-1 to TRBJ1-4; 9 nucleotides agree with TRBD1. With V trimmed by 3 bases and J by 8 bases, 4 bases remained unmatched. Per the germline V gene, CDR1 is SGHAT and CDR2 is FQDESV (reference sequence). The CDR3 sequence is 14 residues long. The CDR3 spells CASSLGQGAEKLFF. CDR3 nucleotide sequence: TGTGCCAGCAGCTTGGGACAGGGAGCGGAAAAACTGTTTTTT.

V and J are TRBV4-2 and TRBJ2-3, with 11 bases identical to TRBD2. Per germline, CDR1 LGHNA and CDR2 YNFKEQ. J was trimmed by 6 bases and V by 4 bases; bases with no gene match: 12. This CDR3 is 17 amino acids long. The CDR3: CASSRKGLAGGPDTQYF. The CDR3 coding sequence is TGTGCCAGCAGCCGCAAGGGCTTAGCGGGAGGGCCGGATACGCAGTATTTT.

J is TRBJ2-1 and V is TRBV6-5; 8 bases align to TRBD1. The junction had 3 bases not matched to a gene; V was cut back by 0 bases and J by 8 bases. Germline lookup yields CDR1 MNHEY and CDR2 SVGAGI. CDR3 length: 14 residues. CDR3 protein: CASSYSTGGYEQFF. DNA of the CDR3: TGTGCCAGCAGTTACTCTACAGGGGGGTATGAGCAGTTCTTC.

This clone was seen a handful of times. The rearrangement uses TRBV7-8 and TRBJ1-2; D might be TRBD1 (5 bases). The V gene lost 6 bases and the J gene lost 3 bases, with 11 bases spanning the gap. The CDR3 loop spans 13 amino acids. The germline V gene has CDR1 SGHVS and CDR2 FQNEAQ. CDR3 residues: CASSMRGDYGYTF. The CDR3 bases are TGTGCCAGCAGTATGCGGGGGGACTATGGCTACACCTTC. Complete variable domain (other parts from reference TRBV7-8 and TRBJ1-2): GAGVSQSPRYKVAKRGQDVALRCDPISGHVSLFWYQQALGQGPEFLTYFQNEAQLDKSGLPSDRFFAERPEGSVSTLKIQRTQQEDSAVYLCASSMRGDYGYTFGSGTRLTVV.

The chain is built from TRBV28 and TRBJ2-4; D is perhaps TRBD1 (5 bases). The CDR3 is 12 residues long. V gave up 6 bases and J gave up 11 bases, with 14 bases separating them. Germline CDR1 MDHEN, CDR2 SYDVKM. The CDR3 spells CASRDQGFVQYF. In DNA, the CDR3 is TGTGCCAGCAGGGATCAGGGCTTCGTTCAGTACTTC.